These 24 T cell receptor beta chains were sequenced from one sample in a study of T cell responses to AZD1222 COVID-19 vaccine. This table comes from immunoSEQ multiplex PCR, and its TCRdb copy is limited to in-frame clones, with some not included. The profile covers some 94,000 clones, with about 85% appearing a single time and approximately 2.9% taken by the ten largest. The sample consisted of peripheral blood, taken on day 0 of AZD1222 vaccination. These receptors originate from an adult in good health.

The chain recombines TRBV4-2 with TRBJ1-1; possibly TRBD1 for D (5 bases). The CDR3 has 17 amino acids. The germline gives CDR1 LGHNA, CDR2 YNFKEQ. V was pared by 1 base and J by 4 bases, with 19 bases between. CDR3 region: CASSQGGLGQGPTEAFF. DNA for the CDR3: TGTGCCAGCAGCCAAGGGGGTTTGGGTCAGGGACCCACTGAAGCTTTCTTT.

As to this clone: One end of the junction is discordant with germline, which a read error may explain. Here the CDR3 reads CASSLVGGGPGNEQFF. CDR3 coding DNA: TGTGCCAGCAGCTTGGTGGGGGGAGGGCCGGGTAATGAGCAGTTCTTC. The chain carries TRBV5-1 and TRBJ2-1; 7 nucleotides match TRBD2. This CDR3 is 16 amino acids long. Germline V gene data show CDR1 as SGHRS and CDR2 as YFSETQ. The variable domain in full, with the rest retrieved from reference TRBV5-1 and TRBJ2-1, is KAGVTQTPRYLIKTRGQQVTLSCSPISGHRSVSWYQQTPGQGLQFLFEYFSETQRNKGNFPGRFSGRQFSNSRSEMNVSTLELGDSALYLCASSLVGGGPGNEQFFGPGTRLTVL.

This CDR3 is CASSYTIGGRNTEAFF. CDR3 sequence (DNA): TGTGCCAGCAGTTACACGATAGGGGGCCGTAACACTGAAGCTTTCTTT. The genes are TRBV6-6 and TRBJ1-1; the match to TRBD1 covers 7 bases. This CDR3 contains 16 residues. The ends lost 2 bases at V and 2 bases at J; junction bases unmatched: 8. CDR1 and CDR2 (germline): MNHNY, SVGAGI (reference sequence).

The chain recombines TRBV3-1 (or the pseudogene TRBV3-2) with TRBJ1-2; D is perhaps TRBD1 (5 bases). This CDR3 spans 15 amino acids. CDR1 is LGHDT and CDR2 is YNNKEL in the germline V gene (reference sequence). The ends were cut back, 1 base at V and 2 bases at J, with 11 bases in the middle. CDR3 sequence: CASSQVGRQNYGYTF. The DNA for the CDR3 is TGTGCCAGCAGCCAAGTCGGAAGACAGAACTATGGCTACACCTTC.

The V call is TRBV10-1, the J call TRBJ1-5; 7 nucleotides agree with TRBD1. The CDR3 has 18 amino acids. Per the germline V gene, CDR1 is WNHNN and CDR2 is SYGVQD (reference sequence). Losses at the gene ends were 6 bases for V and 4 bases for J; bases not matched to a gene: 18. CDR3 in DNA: TGCGCCAGCAGAATACCTGGTCTAGGACAGGCGGAAAATCAGCCCCAGCATTTT. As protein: CASRIPGLGQAENQPQHF.

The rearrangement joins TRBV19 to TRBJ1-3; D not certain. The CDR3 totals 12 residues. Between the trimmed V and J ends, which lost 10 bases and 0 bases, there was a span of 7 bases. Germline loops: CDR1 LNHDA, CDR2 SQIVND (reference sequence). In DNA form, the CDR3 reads TGTGCCACCCAGAGCTCTGGAAACACCATATATTTT. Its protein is CATQSSGNTIYF. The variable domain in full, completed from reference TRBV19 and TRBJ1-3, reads DGGITQSPKYLFRKEGQNVTLSCEQNLNHDAMYWYRQDPGQGLRLIYYSQIVNDFQKGDIAEGYSVSREKKESFPLTVTSAQKNPTAFYLCATQSSGNTIYFGEGSWLTVV.

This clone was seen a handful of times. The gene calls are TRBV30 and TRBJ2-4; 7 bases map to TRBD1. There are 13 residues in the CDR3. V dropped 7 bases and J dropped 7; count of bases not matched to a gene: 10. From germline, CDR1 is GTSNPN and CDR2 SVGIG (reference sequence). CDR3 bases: TGTGCCTCCTCTCCCGGGACAGTGAACATTCAGTACTTC. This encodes CASSPGTVNIQYF.

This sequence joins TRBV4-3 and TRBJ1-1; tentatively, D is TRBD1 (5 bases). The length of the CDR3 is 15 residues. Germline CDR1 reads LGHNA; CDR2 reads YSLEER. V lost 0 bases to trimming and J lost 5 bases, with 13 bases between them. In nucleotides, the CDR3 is TGCGCCAGCAGCCAAGATTCGACAGCGTATACTGAAGCTTTCTTT. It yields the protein CASSQDSTAYTEAFF.

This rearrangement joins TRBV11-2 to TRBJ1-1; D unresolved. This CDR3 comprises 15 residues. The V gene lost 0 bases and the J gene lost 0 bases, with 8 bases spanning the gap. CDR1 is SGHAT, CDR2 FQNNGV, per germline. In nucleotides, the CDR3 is TGTGCCAGCAGCTTAGATCGGTTGATGAACACTGAAGCTTTCTTT. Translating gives CASSLDRLMNTEAFF.

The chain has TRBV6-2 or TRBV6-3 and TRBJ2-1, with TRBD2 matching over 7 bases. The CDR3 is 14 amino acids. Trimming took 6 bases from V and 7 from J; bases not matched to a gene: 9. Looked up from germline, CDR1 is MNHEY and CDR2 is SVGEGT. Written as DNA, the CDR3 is TGTGCCAGCAGCTTAAACAAGCGGGGTAATGAGCAGTTCTTC. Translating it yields CASSLNKRGNEQFF.

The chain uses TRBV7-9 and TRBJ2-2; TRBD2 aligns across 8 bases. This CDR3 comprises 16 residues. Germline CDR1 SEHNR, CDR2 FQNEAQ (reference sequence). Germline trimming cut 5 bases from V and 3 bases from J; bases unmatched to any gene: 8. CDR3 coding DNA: TGTGCCAGCAGCGCTATTGGCGGGGGGTACACCGGGGAGCTGTTTTTT. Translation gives CASSAIGGGYTGELFF.

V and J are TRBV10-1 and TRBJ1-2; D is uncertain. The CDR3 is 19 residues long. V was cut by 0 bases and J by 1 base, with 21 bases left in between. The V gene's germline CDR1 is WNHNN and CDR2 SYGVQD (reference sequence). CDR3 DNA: TGCGCCAGCAGTGAGTCGGACCCCAGGTTGACCACTGGTAACTATGGCTACACCTTC. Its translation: CASSESDPRLTTGNYGYTF.

CDR3: CASSPTGGRVNYGYTF. In nucleotides, the CDR3 is TGTGCCAGCAGCCCGACGGGAGGCAGGGTTAACTATGGCTACACCTTC. The chain uses TRBV7-2 and TRBJ1-2, with a weak D call TRBD1 (5 bases). V gave up 5 bases and J gave up 1 base, with 17 bases separating them. The CDR3 totals 16 residues. Germline V CDR1 and CDR2: SGHTA, FQGNSA.

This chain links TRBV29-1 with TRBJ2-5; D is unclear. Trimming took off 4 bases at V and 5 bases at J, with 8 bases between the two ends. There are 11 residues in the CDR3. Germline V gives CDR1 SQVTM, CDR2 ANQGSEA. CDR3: CSVVKWETQYF. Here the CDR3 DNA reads TGCAGCGTTGTAAAGTGGGAGACCCAGTACTTC.

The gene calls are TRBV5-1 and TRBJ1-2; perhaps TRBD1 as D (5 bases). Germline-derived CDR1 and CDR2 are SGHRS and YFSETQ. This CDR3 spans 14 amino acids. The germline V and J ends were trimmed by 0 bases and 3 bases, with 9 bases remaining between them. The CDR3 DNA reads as TGCGCCAGCAGCTTGGGTACAGGAGACTATGGCTACACCTTC. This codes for CASSLGTGDYGYTF.

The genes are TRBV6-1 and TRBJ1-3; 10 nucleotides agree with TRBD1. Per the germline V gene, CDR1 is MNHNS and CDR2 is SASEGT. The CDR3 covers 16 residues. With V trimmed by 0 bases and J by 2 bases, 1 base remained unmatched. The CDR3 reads CASSEAGTGAGNTIYF. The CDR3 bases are TGTGCCAGCAGTGAAGCCGGGACAGGGGCTGGAAACACCATATATTTT.

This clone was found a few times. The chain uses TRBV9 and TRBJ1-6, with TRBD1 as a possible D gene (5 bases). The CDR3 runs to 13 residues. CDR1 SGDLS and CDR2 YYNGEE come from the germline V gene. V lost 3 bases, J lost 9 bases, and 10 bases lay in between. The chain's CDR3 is CASSATRVSPLHF. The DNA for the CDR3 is TGTGCCAGCAGCGCCACCAGGGTTTCACCCCTCCACTTT.

CDR3 DNA: TGTGCCAGCTCAACGGTTGGCGGGGCGGGTGGCTACACCTTC. As protein: CASSTVGGAGGYTF. The gene calls are TRBV6-5 and TRBJ1-2; maybe TRBD1 (5 bases). V lost 8 bases and J 7 bases, leaving 20 bases between the germline ends. This CDR3 is 14 amino acids long. From germline, CDR1 is MNHEY and CDR2 SVGAGI.

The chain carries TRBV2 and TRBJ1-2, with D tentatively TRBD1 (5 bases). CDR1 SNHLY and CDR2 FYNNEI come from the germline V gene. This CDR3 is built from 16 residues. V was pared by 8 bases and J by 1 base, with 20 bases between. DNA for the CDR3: TGTGCCAGCGATCGGGGCAGACATACCAATAACTATGGCTACACCTTC. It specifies CASDRGRHTNNYGYTF.

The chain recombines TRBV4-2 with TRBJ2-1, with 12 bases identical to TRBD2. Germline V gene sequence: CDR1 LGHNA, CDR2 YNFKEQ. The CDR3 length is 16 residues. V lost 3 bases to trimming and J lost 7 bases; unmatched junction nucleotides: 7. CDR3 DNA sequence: TGTGCCAGCAGCCAGGAGACTAGCGGGAGACTGAATGAGCAGTTCTTC. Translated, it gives CASSQETSGRLNEQFF.

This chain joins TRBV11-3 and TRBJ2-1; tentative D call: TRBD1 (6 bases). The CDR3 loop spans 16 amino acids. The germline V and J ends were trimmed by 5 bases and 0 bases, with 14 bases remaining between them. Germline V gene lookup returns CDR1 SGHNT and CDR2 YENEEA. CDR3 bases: TGTGCCAGCAGCCCGGGACAAATAAGCTCCTACAATGAGCAGTTCTTC. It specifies CASSPGQISSYNEQFF.

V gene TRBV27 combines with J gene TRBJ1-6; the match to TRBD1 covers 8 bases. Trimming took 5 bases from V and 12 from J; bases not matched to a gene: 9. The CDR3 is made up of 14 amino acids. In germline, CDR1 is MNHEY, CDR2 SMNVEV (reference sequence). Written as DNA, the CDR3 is TGTGCCAGCAGTCGACAGGGGATGGGGTTACCCCTCCACTTT. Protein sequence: CASSRQGMGLPLHF.

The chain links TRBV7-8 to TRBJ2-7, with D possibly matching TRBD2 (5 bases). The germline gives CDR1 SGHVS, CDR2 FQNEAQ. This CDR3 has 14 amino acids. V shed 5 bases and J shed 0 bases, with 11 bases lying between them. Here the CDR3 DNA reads TGTGCCAGCAGCCCTAGCCACCTCTCCTACGAGCAGTACTTC. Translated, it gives CASSPSHLSYEQYF.

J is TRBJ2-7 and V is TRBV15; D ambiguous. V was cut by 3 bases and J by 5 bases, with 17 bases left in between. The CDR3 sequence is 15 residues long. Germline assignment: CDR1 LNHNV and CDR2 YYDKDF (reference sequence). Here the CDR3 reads CATSSDLAVPHEQYF. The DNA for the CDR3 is TGTGCCACCAGCAGTGATCTGGCGGTCCCCCACGAGCAGTACTTC.